This TCR beta chain stems from a study of T-cell memory formation after mild COVID-19 (dated by TCRdb to the early 2020s). For context, the study as a whole: TCR sequence clusters from the two donors were largely donor specific. Two young, previously healthy adult volunteers made up the cohort, one male and one female. Longitudinal TCRalpha and TCRbeta repertoire sequencing tracked T-cell clones expanding and contracting after mild COVID-19 in a couple of donors. Study-level results and caveats: Only a couple of mild cases were covered in the study, and larger cohorts including severe cases with pre-infection samples were considered necessary. The second-wave clones that peaked on day 37 were not confirmed to be SARS-CoV-2 specific. The detection of some responding clones in pre-infection memory suggests that pre-existing cross-reactive memory T cells joined the SARS-CoV-2 response. Contracting CD4+ clones appeared mostly in the CM and EM memory subsets, whereas CD8+ clones were enriched in EMRA. Clones that contracted from day 15 to 85 showed balanced CD4/CD8 phenotypes, whereas a second wave of clones that expanded from day 15 to 37 leaned towards CD4+.

Sequenced on an Illumina NovaSeq 6000. TCRalpha and TCRbeta cDNA libraries were constructed by 5'RACE with constant-segment primers, with sample barcodes and unique molecular identifiers being introduced. Trizol reagent was used to extract RNA from every sample. The libraries were amplified in two PCR steps, and the second step added a second sample barcode and Illumina TruSeq adapters. Sequencing of the libraries was done on an Illumina NovaSeq, producing 2 x 150 bp paired-end reads. The paper's processing steps were these. Reads were demultiplexed and collapsed into UMI-guided consensus sequences with migec v1.2.7. Using mixcr v2.1.11, UMI consensuses were aligned to TRA and TRB V and J templates and then assembled into clonotypes. Clonotypes were classified as expanded or contracted when called significant by both edgeR and NoisET, with noise models trained on biological replicates. edgeR calls used a false discovery rate-adjusted p below 0.01 and a log2 fold-change threshold of 1. As an exploratory analysis of dynamics, max-normalized trajectories of the 1000 most abundant clonotypes were examined with PCA combined with hierarchical clustering. Separately sequenced CD4+ and CD8+ repertoires were used to assign a CD4 or CD8 phenotype to each responding clone. TCRdb handled the public reads itself, with Q25 trimming in fastp and clone calling in MiXCR, and kept productive beta chains. Each entry is one CDR3 protein sequence, shown with its most common DNA and genes. None of the V and J calls come from the authors' own analysis; TCRdb made them. A total of around 420,000 distinct CDR3 sequences appear in this sample, approximately 24% of them only once. The biggest ten clones account for around 8.1% of the sample.

About this clonotype: The specificity of this receptor is unknown. Per-nucleotide qualities are absent, and no much larger clonotype sits a single base away.

Its CDR3 holds 15 amino acids, cysteine through phenylalanine. The sequence is cut down to CDR3 DNA, 45 bases in frame from base 1. V is shortened by 1 base, J by 3 bases, and the region joining them spans 9 bases. CDR1 and CDR2, per the germline V gene, are MDHEN and SYDVKM. PBMCs were isolated by Ficoll-Paque density gradient centrifugation. The V gene is TRBV28 and the J gene is TRBJ2-2; perhaps TRBD1 is the D gene, with 6 bases matching. The sequenced sample consisted of PBMCs or a T cell subset sorted from them (not recorded which). This TCR came from an adult woman who had mild COVID-19 (a few samples of this study predate the infection). The sample titles of this study are shuffled in the database, so cell type and time point are left out; the donor was told from shared clones. The CDR3 reads as follows: CASSLSWTDTGELFF. The base sequence is TGTGCCAGCAGTTTATCATGGACAGACACCGGGGAGCTGTTTTTT.